This T cell receptor beta chain was captured by sequencing in a study of Ad26.COV2.S vaccination and SARS-CoV-2 variants. Study-level points and caveats: Vaccinated and placebo-treated recipients had similar non-spike TCR breadth. Vaccinees reportedly had broad spike-specific CD8+ and CD4+ T cell responses. In TCR breadth and depth analyses, total T cell responses may have been underestimated.

There are 14 residues in the CDR3. Trimming stripped 0 bases from V and 7 bases from J, with 13 bases between. Looked up from germline, CDR1 is MGHRA and CDR2 is YSYEKL. This clone was seen a single time. The antigen is unknown. This table comes from immunoSEQ multiplex PCR, and its TCRdb copy is limited to in-frame clones, with some not included. The table has around 450,000 clones, less than 95% seen once; the top ten hold approximately 4.3%. Treatment indicated: some 19 received Ad26.COV2.S at low or high dose, single or two shots; roughly five received placebo; per-sample allocation not given. Sampling was performed 63 days after the first vaccine or placebo injection.

This chain connects TRBV4-1 to TRBJ2-7; D might be TRBD2 (5 bases). The material sequenced was peripheral blood, taken in a trial of Ad26.COV2.S vaccine versus placebo. The clonotype originates from a person aged 18-60 years who received the Ad26.COV2.S COVID-19 vaccine or a placebo. CDR3: CASSQDLLPGEQYF. The DNA for the CDR3 is TGCGCCAGCAGCCAAGATCTCCTACCGGGGGAGCAGTACTTC.